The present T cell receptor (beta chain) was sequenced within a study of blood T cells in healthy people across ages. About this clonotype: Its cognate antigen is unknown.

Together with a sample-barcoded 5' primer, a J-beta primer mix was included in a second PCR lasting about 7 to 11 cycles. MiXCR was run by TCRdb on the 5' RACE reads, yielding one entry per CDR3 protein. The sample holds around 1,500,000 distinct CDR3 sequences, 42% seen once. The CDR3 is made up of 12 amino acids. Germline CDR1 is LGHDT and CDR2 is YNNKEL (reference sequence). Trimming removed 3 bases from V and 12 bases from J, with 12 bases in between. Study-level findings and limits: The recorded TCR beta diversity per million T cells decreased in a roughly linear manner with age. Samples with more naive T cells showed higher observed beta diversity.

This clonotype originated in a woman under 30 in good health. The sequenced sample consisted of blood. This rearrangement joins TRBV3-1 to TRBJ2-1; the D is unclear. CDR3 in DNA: TGTGCCAGCAGCCATACTTCCTACGGGCAGTTCTTC. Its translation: CASSHTSYGQFF.